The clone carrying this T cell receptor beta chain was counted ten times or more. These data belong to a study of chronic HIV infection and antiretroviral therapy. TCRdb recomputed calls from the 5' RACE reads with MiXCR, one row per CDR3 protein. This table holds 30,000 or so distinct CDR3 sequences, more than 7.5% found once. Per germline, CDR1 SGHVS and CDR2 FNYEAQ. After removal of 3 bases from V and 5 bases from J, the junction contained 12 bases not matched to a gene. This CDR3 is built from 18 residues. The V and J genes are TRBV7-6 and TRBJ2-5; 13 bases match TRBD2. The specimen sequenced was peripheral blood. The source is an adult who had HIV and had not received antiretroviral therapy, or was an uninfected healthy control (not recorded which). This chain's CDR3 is CASSFPTSGGADKETQYF. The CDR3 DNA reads TGTGCCAGCAGCTTCCCAACTAGCGGGGGGGCGGATAAGGAGACCCAGTACTTC.